This T cell receptor (beta chain) was recorded in a study of cytomegalovirus exposure and HLA in healthy donors. Findings and caveats of the study: One variant, a missense change in DCLRE1C, was linked in a later analysis to TCR beta V- and J-gene trimming. Researchers catalogued over 150 TCR beta chains as cytomegalovirus-associated. Researchers reported that three CMV-associated chains were confirmed in vitro as CMV antigen-specific. Compared with the roughly 670-donor mean, an Asian-associated ancestry cluster reportedly had fewer N-insertions, according to a later analysis.

It was with 60 Vbeta and 13 Jbeta primers that the PCR ran. Data came from immunoSEQ multiplex PCR; TCRdb stores just in-frame clones and leaves some out. The table lists 100,000 to 150,000 clones, 75% to 85% of them singletons, with 3.3% in the top ten. Notes on this clone: The antigen is not known.

This receptor was taken from a male donor in good health and CMV-seronegative. Sequences were obtained from PBMCs.

In nucleotides, the CDR3 is TGTGCCTGGACCCCCCTGGCGGGAGTCTACAATGAGCAGTTCTTC. Its translation: CAWTPLAGVYNEQFF. The chain combines TRBV30 with TRBJ2-1; 7 bases are a match to TRBD2. The germline V gene has CDR1 GTSNPN and CDR2 SVGIG (reference sequence). J gave up 3 bases and V 4 bases, and 9 bases lay outside the gene matches. This CDR3 spans 15 amino acids. Full variable domain (outside the CDR3, taken from reference TRBV30 and TRBJ2-1): SQTIHQWPATLVQPVGSPLSLECTVEGTSNPNLYWYRQAAGRGLQLLFYSVGIGQISSEVPQNLSASRPQDRQFILSSKKLLLSDSGFYLCAWTPLAGVYNEQFFGPGTRLTVL.